This TCR beta chain originates from a study of Ad26.COV2.S vaccination and SARS-CoV-2 variants. Notes on the study in general: Possibly, TCR breadth and depth analyses underestimated total T cell responses. After vaccination, substantial breadth of spike-specific CD8+ and CD4+ responses was reported.

Comment on this clone: Its cognate antigen is unknown.

The assay was immunoSEQ multiplex PCR, and TCRdb's table has in-frame clones only and misses some. The sample consists of about 180,000 clones, around 88% of them appearing once. The germline gives CDR1 SEHNR, CDR2 FQNEAQ (reference sequence). The CDR3 is 13 amino acids. The V end lost 6 bases, the J end lost 2 bases, and 10 bases lay between the germline ends. Here the sequenced sample was peripheral blood, taken after recovery from COVID-19. The clonotype was recovered from a human donor who had recovered from COVID-19. This sequence joins TRBV7-9 and TRBJ1-1, with D hard to call. For the CDR3, the DNA is TGTGCCAGCAGTCTCAGTCTCAACACTGAAGCTTTCTTT. As protein: CASSLSLNTEAFF.